These 31 T cell receptor beta chains were sequenced from one sample in a study of blood T cell repertoires in COVID-19. The method was immunoSEQ multiplex PCR; TCRdb's version includes in-frame clones alone and lacks a portion of them. The sample has some 260,000 clones, under 90% seen once. The specimen sequenced was peripheral blood. The source is a woman aged 18-29 years with acute or convalescent COVID-19.

The count of this clone is one. The chain joins TRBV28 to TRBJ2-1, with 7 bases lining up with TRBD1. CDR3 length equals 16 residues. V shed 7 bases, J shed 3 bases, and the junction held 12 bases outside the gene matches. Per germline, CDR1 MDHEN and CDR2 SYDVKM. CDR3 sequence: CASKNSGTALYNEQFF. As DNA, the CDR3 is TGTGCCAGCAAGAACTCCGGGACAGCTCTCTACAATGAGCAGTTCTTC.

The genes are TRBV9 and TRBJ1-5, with D possibly matching TRBD1 (6 bases). The ends were cut back, 5 bases at V and 2 bases at J, with 14 bases in the middle. Germline values: CDR1 SGDLS, CDR2 YYNGEE. The CDR3 contains 15 residues. CDR3 nucleotide sequence: TGTGCCAGCAGTCTGGGGGGGGCTGGCAATCAGCCCCAGCATTTT. Encoded protein: CASSLGGAGNQPQHF.

This clone was seen a few times. This rearrangement joins TRBV4-3 to TRBJ1-5; TRBD1 might be the D (6 bases). The ends were cut back, 2 bases at V and 2 bases at J, with 13 bases in the middle. Germline values: CDR1 LGHNA, CDR2 YSLEER. The CDR3 sequence is 16 residues long. CDR3 residues: CASSQYYRTGNQPQHF. The CDR3 nucleotides are TGCGCCAGCAGCCAATACTATCGGACAGGCAATCAGCCCCAGCATTTT.

The J gene is TRBJ1-4, the V gene TRBV6-2 or TRBV6-3; a weak D match, TRBD1 (5 bases). The CDR3 contains 15 residues. Trimming cost V 5 bases and J 0 bases, with 10 bases left between them. The germline CDR1 and CDR2 sequences are MNHEY and SVGEGT. CDR3: CASSTTETTNEKLFF. The CDR3 DNA is TGTGCCAGCAGTACGACAGAGACAACTAATGAAAAACTGTTTTTT.

The chain has TRBV10-3 and TRBJ1-1; possibly TRBD1 for D (5 bases). Trimming cost V 6 bases and J 1 base, with 9 bases left between them. Germline CDR1 reads ENHRY; CDR2 reads SYGVKD. The CDR3 length is 13 residues. The CDR3 reads CAISKTGNTEAFF. The CDR3 DNA reads as TGTGCCATCAGCAAAACAGGGAACACTGAAGCTTTCTTT.

DNA for the CDR3: TGCAGCGGACGGACAGGGCAGAGGCATGAGCAGTTCTTC. Translation: CSGRTGQRHEQFF. The genes are TRBV29-1 and TRBJ2-1; 8 bases agree with TRBD1. The ends lost 7 bases at V and 8 bases at J; junction bases unmatched: 10. The germline CDR1 and CDR2 sequences are SQVTM and ANQGSEA. The CDR3 has 13 residues.

This clone was seen only once. J is TRBJ2-7 and V is TRBV11-2, with D possibly being TRBD1 (5 bases). Germline CDR1 is SGHAT and CDR2 is FQNNGV. V lost 5 bases and J lost 2, with 7 bases in between. This CDR3 has 12 residues. The DNA for the CDR3 is TGTGCCAGCAGCCAGGGTCCCTACGAGCAGTACTTC. Translating gives CASSQGPYEQYF. The whole variable domain, remainder taken from reference TRBV11-2 and TRBJ2-7, is EAGVAQSPRYKIIEKRQSVAFWCNPISGHATLYWYQQILGQGPKLLIQFQNNGVVDDSQLPKDRFSAERLKGVDSTLKIQPAKLEDSAVYLCASSQGPYEQYFGPGTRLTVT.

The chain carries TRBV5-5 and TRBJ1-5; possible D gene TRBD1, 5 bases. V dropped 2 bases and J dropped 2 bases, with 11 bases sitting between them. Germline values: CDR1 SGHKS, CDR2 YYEKEE (reference sequence). The CDR3 has 15 residues. The CDR3 bases are TGTGCCAGCAGCTTCAGGGAATTCGGCAATCAGCCCCAGCATTTT. Amino acid sequence: CASSFREFGNQPQHF.

The chain employs TRBV16 and TRBJ2-2; perhaps TRBD2 as D (5 bases). The V gene's germline CDR1 is KGHSY and CDR2 FQNENV. The CDR3 has 15 amino acids. The V end was cut by 0 bases, the J end by 6 bases, with 11 bases between. CDR3 nucleotide sequence: TGTGCCAGCAGCCAATCCCAATTGCGGGCCGGGGAGCTGTTTTTT. This gives the protein CASSQSQLRAGELFF.

The V and J genes are TRBV7-3 and TRBJ1-1, with D maybe TRBD1 (5 bases). Trimming left V 5 bases short and J 1 base short, with 11 bases between. Germline loops: CDR1 SGHTA, CDR2 FQGTGA. The CDR3 covers 14 residues. The CDR3 sequence: CASSPTDKNTEAFF. The CDR3 DNA reads TGTGCCAGCAGCCCAACGGACAAGAACACTGAAGCTTTCTTT.

The chain joins TRBV6-5 to TRBJ2-5; no clear D. Trimming removed 2 bases at V and 2 bases at J, with 9 bases between. CDR1 is MNHEY and CDR2 is SVGAGI in the germline V gene. The CDR3 covers 14 residues. As DNA, the CDR3 is TGTGCCAGCAGTTACGGTTTACAGCAAGAGACCCAGTACTTC. Its translation: CASSYGLQQETQYF.

The J gene is TRBJ2-1, the V gene TRBV10-3, with D maybe TRBD1 (6 bases). Trimming shortened V by 6 bases and J by 5 bases, and 14 bases separated the two germline ends. Germline V lookup: CDR1 ENHRY, CDR2 SYGVKD. The CDR3 totals 14 residues. CDR3 nucleotides: TGTGCCATCAGGCCCGGGACACTGAACAATGAGCAGTTCTTC. Its protein is CAIRPGTLNNEQFF.

The rearrangement joins TRBV6-5 to TRBJ1-2; the match to TRBD1 covers 9 bases. The CDR3 spans 13 residues. The germline V gene encodes CDR1 MNHEY and CDR2 SVGAGI. V lost 7 bases to trimming and J lost 8 bases; unmatched junction nucleotides: 8. The chain's CDR3 is CASINTGGGGYTF. Written as DNA, the CDR3 is TGTGCCAGCATCAACACAGGGGGCGGGGGCTACACCTTC.

The sample holds a few counts of this clone. DNA for the CDR3: TGTGCCAGCAGCTGGACTACAGGGGGCTACAATGAGCAGTTCTTC. It yields the protein CASSWTTGGYNEQFF. The chain has TRBV5-5 and TRBJ2-1, with TRBD1 matching over 8 bases. This CDR3 is built from 15 residues. Trimming at V came to 3 bases and at J to 3 bases, leaving 5 bases not matched to a gene. Germline assignment: CDR1 SGHKS and CDR2 YYEKEE (reference sequence). Based on the CDR3 plus reference TRBV5-5 and TRBJ2-1, the full variable domain is DAGVTQSPTHLIKTRGQQVTLRCSPISGHKSVSWYQQVLGQGPQFIFQYYEKEERGRGNFPDRFSARQFPNYSSELNVNALLLGDSALYLCASSWTTGGYNEQFFGPGTRLTVL.

This clone was found once. The V and J genes are TRBV7-9 and TRBJ1-6; D is perhaps TRBD1 (5 bases). Germline CDR1 SEHNR, CDR2 FQNEAQ (reference sequence). V was trimmed by 6 bases and J by 10 bases, leaving 13 bases between them. This CDR3 is 13 amino acids long. The chain's CDR3 is CASRRGGDSPLHF. The CDR3, as DNA: TGTGCCAGCAGGAGGGGCGGGGACTCACCCCTCCACTTT.

This clone has more than one count but fewer than ten. V usage is TRBV28 and J usage is TRBJ2-7, with 9 positions matching TRBD2. The V gene end was trimmed by 6 bases and the J gene end by 2 bases; junction bases not matched to a gene: 11. Looked up from germline, CDR1 is MDHEN and CDR2 is SYDVKM. The CDR3 is 16 amino acids. The CDR3: CASRPDAGTSTYEQYF. CDR3 nucleotides: TGTGCCAGCAGACCCGATGCCGGGACTAGCACCTACGAGCAGTACTTC.

The V and J genes are TRBV30 and TRBJ2-7; D not certain. The CDR3 loop spans 11 amino acids. V was cut by 2 bases and J by 3 bases, with 5 bases left in between. The germline gives CDR1 GTSNPN, CDR2 SVGIG (reference sequence). CDR3 nucleotide sequence: TGTGCCTGGAGTCCCGGCTACGAGCAGTACTTC. Translation gives CAWSPGYEQYF.

The chain links TRBV6-4 to TRBJ2-6; D is unclear. The CDR3 has 15 residues. Trimming removed 1 base from V and 2 bases from J, with 6 bases in between. Germline lookup yields CDR1 MRHNA and CDR2 SNTAGT. The DNA for the CDR3 is TGTGCCAGCAGTGACTGGGCGACTGGGGCCAACGTCCTGACTTTC. Translating it yields CASSDWATGANVLTF.

This chain connects TRBV4-2 to TRBJ2-2; D not resolved. The germline V and J ends were trimmed by 3 bases and 2 bases, with 10 bases remaining between them. The CDR3 consists of 15 residues. Per the germline V gene, CDR1 is LGHNA and CDR2 is YNFKEQ. CDR3 sequence: CASSHGGPNTGELFF. Written as DNA, the CDR3 is TGTGCCAGCAGCCACGGCGGTCCTAACACCGGGGAGCTGTTTTTT.

In its sample, this clone was seen once. This sequence joins TRBV5-1 and TRBJ2-1; TRBD1 agrees at 11 bases. Germline V gene sequence: CDR1 SGHRS, CDR2 YFSETQ. V trimming: 6 bases; J trimming: 9 bases; junction bases outside the gene matches: 14. This CDR3 spans 16 amino acids. The CDR3 reads CASNPQTGTGGVEQFF. The CDR3 nucleotides are TGCGCCAGCAACCCTCAGACCGGGACAGGGGGTGTTGAGCAGTTCTTC.

This sequence joins TRBV9 and TRBJ2-7, with TRBD2 matching over 8 bases. The germline CDR1 and CDR2 sequences are SGDLS and YYNGEE. Unmatched junction bases numbered 6, after V lost 0 bases and J lost 4 bases. The CDR3 covers 15 residues. Here the CDR3 reads CASSVGSSGMYEQYF. The CDR3 nucleotides read TGTGCCAGCAGCGTAGGGAGTAGCGGGATGTACGAGCAGTACTTC.

The V call is TRBV9, the J call TRBJ2-7; 10 positions match TRBD1. V dropped 4 bases and J dropped 5; count of bases not matched to a gene: 6. CDR1 is SGDLS, CDR2 YYNGEE, per germline. The CDR3 spans 14 residues. The CDR3 nucleotides are TGTGCCAGCAGCCCGGGGACAGGGGTCCACGAGCAGTACTTC. Protein: CASSPGTGVHEQYF.

The chain has TRBV7-6 and TRBJ2-2, with 7 bases lining up with TRBD2. Looked up from germline, CDR1 is SGHVS and CDR2 is FNYEAQ. Germline trimming cut 1 base from V and 6 bases from J; bases unmatched to any gene: 5. The CDR3 spans 15 residues. The CDR3: CASSLGLALAGELFF. DNA for the CDR3: TGTGCCAGCAGCTTAGGACTAGCCCTGGCCGGGGAGCTGTTTTTT.

J is TRBJ1-6 and V is TRBV5-5; 8 positions agree with TRBD1. CDR3 length: 16 residues. The ends lost 4 bases at V and 9 bases at J; junction bases unmatched: 12. The V gene's germline CDR1 is SGHKS and CDR2 YYEKEE (reference sequence). The CDR3 sequence: CASSPGQGERGSPLHF. CDR3 coding DNA: TGTGCCAGCAGCCCCGGACAGGGCGAGAGAGGTTCACCCCTCCACTTT.

The V call is TRBV4-1, the J call TRBJ2-1; weak D call: TRBD2 (6 bases). The germline V gene has CDR1 MGHRA and CDR2 YSYEKL. V lost 7 bases, J lost 3 bases, and 10 bases lay in between. The CDR3 runs 13 residues. The CDR3 DNA is TGCGCCAGCAACCCGGGACTCTACAATGAGCAGTTCTTC. Its protein is CASNPGLYNEQFF.

The rearrangement links TRBV7-9 to TRBJ2-5; tentatively, D is TRBD1 (6 bases). V lost 5 bases and J lost 3, with 16 bases in between. CDR3 length: 15 amino acids. CDR1 and CDR2 from the germline V gene are SEHNR and FQNEAQ (reference sequence). The DNA for the CDR3 is TGTGCCAGCAGCCCCGGACAGTTCATCAAAGAGACCCAGTACTTC. The encoded protein is CASSPGQFIKETQYF.

This clone turned up a few times. This rearrangement joins TRBV11-2 to TRBJ2-2; D is unresolved. Per germline, CDR1 SGHAT and CDR2 FQNNGV. Trimming removed 1 base from V and 6 bases from J, with 18 bases in between. CDR3 length: 17 amino acids. The CDR3, as DNA: TGTGCCAGCAGCTTAGTGGGTAGGAGAGGCCTCGCCGGGGAGCTGTTTTTT. Its translation is CASSLVGRRGLAGELFF.

A word on this clone: Additional DNA sequences in this sample encode the identical CDR3. The chain joins TRBV5-4 to TRBJ2-1, with TRBD2 identical over 10 bases. With 0 bases clipped from V and 4 bases from J, the junction kept 1 base outside the gene matches. CDR1 is SGHNT, CDR2 YYREEE, per germline (reference sequence). CDR3 size: 15 residues. Here the CDR3 reads CASSLELAGYNEQFF. The CDR3 region has the DNA TGTGCCAGCAGCTTGGAACTAGCGGGGTACAATGAGCAGTTCTTC.

This clone has a handful of counts. The gene calls are TRBV7-6 and TRBJ2-7, with D possibly being TRBD2 (6 bases). The CDR3 is made up of 19 amino acids. Per the germline V gene, CDR1 is SGHVS and CDR2 is FNYEAQ. Trimming removed 6 bases from V and 0 bases from J, with 27 bases in between. CDR3 sequence: CASRPGGGQGGLTSYEQYF. The DNA of the CDR3 is TGTGCCAGCAGGCCGGGCGGAGGGCAGGGAGGACTCACCTCCTACGAGCAGTACTTC. The whole variable domain, remainder taken from reference TRBV7-6 and TRBJ2-7, is GAGVSQSPRYKVTKRGQDVALRCDPISGHVSLYWYRQALGQGPEFLTYFNYEAQQDKSGLPNDRFSAERPEGSISTLTIQRTEQRDSAMYRCASRPGGGQGGLTSYEQYFGPGTRLTVT.

The chain couples TRBV10-3 to TRBJ1-1; maybe TRBD1 (6 bases). The V gene lost 2 bases and the J gene lost 3 bases, with 16 bases spanning the gap. CDR1 and CDR2 (germline): ENHRY, SYGVKD. The length of the CDR3 is 16 residues. The CDR3 sequence is CAISEVEGVLDTEAFF. DNA of the CDR3: TGTGCCATCAGTGAGGTCGAGGGGGTCCTGGACACTGAAGCTTTCTTT.

This sequence joins TRBV9 and TRBJ1-4; TRBD1 agrees at 7 bases. The CDR3 consists of 15 residues. Per germline, CDR1 SGDLS and CDR2 YYNGEE. The ends lost 4 bases at V and 0 bases at J; junction bases unmatched: 3. The CDR3 DNA sequence: TGTGCCAGCAGCTCGGGACAGCCAACTAATGAAAAACTGTTTTTT. Translating it yields CASSSGQPTNEKLFF.